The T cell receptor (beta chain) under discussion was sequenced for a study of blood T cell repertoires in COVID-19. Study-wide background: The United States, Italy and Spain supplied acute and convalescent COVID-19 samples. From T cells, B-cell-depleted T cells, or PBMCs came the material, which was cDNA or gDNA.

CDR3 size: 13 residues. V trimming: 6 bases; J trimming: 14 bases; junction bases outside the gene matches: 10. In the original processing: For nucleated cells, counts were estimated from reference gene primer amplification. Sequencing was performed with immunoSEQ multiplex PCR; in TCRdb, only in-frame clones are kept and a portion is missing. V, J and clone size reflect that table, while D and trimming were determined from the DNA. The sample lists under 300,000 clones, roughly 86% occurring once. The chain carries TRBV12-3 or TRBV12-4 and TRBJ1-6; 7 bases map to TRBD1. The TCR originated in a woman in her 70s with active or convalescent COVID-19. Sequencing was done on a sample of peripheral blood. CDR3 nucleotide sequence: TGTGCCAGCAGCCGAAGGACAGGCGGGGCCCTCCACTTT. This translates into CASSRRTGGALHF.